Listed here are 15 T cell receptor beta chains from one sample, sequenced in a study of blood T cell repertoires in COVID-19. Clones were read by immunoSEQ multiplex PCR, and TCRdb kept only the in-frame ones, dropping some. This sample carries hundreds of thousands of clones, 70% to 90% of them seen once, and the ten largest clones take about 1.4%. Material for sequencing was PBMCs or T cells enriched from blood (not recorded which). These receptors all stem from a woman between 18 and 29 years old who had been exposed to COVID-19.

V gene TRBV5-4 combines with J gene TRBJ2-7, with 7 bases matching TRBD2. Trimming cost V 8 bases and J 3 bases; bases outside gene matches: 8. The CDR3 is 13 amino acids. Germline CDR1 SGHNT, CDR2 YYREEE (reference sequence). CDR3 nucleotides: TGTGCCAGTGGGCTAGCGGAACGCTACGAGCAGTACTTC. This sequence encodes CASGLAERYEQYF. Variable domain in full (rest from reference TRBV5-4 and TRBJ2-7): ETGVTQSPTHLIKTRGQQVTLRCSSQSGHNTVSWYQQALGQGPQFIFQYYREEENGRGNFPPRFSGLQFPNYSSELNVNALELDDSALYLCASGLAERYEQYFGPGTRLTVT.

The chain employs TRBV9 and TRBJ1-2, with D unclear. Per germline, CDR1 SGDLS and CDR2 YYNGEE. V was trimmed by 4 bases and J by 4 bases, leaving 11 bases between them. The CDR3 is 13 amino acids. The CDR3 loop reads CASSSTVPYGYTF. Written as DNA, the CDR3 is TGTGCCAGCAGCTCCACAGTCCCCTATGGCTACACCTTC.

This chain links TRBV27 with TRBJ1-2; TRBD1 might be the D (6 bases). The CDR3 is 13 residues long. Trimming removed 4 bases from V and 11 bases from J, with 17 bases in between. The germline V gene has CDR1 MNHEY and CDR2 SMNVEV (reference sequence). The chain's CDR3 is CASSWGGRRGYTF. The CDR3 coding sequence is TGTGCCAGCAGTTGGGGGGGCAGGAGGGGTTACACCTTC.

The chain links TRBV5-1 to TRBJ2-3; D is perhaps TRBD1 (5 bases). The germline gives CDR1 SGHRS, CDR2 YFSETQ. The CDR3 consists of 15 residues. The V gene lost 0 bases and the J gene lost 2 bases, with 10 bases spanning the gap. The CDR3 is CASSLDRPFTDTQYF. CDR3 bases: TGCGCCAGCAGCTTGGACAGGCCCTTCACAGATACGCAGTATTTT.

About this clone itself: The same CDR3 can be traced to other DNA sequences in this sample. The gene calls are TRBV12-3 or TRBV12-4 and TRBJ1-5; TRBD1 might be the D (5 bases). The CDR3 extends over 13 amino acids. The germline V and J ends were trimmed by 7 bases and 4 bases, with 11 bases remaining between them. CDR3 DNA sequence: TGTGCCAGCACCCCCGGGGGGAATCAGCCCCAGCATTTT. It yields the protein CASTPGGNQPQHF.

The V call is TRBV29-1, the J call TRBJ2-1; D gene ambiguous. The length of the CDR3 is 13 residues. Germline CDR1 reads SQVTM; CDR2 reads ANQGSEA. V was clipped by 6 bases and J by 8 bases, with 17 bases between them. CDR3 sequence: CSVLALSYDEQFF. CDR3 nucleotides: TGCAGCGTGTTGGCTTTATCATACGATGAGCAGTTCTTC.

In DNA form, the CDR3 reads TGTGCCAGCGGTGGACTAGCGGGGCGGTCGAATGAGAGGGGGCAGTTCTTC. This translates into CASGGLAGRSNERGQFF. The V gene is TRBV28, the J gene TRBJ2-1; 12 bases map to TRBD2. This CDR3 has 17 amino acids. V was pared by 8 bases and J by 12 bases, with 20 bases of the junction left unmatched. CDR1 MDHEN and CDR2 SYDVKM come from the germline V gene. The variable domain in full, completed from reference TRBV28 and TRBJ2-1, reads DVKVTQSSRYLVKRTGEKVFLECVQDMDHENMFWYRQDPGLGLRLIYFSYDVKMKEKGDIPEGYSVSREKKERFSLILESASTNQTSMYLCASGGLAGRSNERGQFFGPGTRLTVL.

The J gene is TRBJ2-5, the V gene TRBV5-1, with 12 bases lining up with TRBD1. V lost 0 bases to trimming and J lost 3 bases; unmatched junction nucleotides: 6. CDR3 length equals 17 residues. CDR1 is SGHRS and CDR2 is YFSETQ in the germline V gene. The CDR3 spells CASSLGDRGRREETQYF. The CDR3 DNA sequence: TGCGCCAGCAGCTTGGGGGACAGGGGGCGAAGGGAAGAGACCCAGTACTTC.

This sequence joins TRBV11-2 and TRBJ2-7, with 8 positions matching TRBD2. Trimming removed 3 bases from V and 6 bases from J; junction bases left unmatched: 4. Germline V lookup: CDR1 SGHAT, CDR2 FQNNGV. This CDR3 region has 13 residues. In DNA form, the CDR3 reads TGTGCCAGCAGCTTGGGACTAGTAGCCGAGCAGTACTTC. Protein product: CASSLGLVAEQYF. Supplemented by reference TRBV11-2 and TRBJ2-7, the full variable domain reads EAGVAQSPRYKIIEKRQSVAFWCNPISGHATLYWYQQILGQGPKLLIQFQNNGVVDDSQLPKDRFSAERLKGVDSTLKIQPAKLEDSAVYLCASSLGLVAEQYFGPGTRLTVT.

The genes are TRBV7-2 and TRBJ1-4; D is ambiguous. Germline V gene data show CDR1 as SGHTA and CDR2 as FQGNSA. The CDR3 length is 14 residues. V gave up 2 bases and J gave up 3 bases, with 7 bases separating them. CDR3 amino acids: CASSLNGANEKLFF. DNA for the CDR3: TGTGCCAGCAGCTTAAACGGGGCTAATGAAAAACTGTTTTTT. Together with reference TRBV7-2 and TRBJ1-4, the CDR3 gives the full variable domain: GAGVSQSPSNKVTEKGKDVELRCDPISGHTALYWYRQSLGQGLEFLIYFQGNSAPDKSGLPSDRFSAERTGGSVSTLTIQRTQQEDSAVYLCASSLNGANEKLFFGSGTQLSVL.

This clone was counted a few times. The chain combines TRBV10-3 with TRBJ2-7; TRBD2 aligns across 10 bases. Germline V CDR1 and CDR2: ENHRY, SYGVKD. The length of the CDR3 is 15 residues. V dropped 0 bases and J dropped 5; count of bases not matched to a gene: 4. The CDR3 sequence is CAISESASGGNEQYF. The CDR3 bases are TGTGCCATCAGTGAGTCGGCTAGCGGGGGCAACGAGCAGTACTTC.

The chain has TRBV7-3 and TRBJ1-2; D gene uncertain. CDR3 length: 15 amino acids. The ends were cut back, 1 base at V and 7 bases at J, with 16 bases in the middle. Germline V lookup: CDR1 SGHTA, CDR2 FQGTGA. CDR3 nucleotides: TGTGCCAGCAGCTTAATTATGGCGGCAGTTCTTGGCTACACCTTC. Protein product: CASSLIMAAVLGYTF. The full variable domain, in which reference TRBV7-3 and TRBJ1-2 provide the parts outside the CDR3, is GAGVSQTPSNKVTEKGKYVELRCDPISGHTALYWYRQSLGQGPEFLIYFQGTGAADDSGLPNDRFFAVRPEGSVSTLKIQRTERGDSAVYLCASSLIMAAVLGYTFGSGTRLTVV.

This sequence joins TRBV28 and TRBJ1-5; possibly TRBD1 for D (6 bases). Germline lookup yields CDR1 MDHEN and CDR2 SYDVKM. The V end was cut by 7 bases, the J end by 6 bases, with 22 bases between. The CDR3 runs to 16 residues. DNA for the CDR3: TGTGCCAGCACCAAAACTCCTAGGGGGAGGGTTCAGCCCCAGCATTTT. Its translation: CASTKTPRGRVQPQHF.

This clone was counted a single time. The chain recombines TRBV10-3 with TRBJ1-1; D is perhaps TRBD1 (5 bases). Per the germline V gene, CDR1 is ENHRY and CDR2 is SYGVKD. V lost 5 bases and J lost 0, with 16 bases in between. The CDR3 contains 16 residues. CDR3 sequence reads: CAISTLQRGMNTEAFF. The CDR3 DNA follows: TGTGCCATCAGTACCCTACAGCGGGGGATGAACACTGAAGCTTTCTTT.

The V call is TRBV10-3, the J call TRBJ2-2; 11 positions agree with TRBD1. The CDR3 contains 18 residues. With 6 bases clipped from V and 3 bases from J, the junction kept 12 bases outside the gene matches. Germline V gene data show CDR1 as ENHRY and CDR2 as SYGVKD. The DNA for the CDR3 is TGTGCCATCAGACCACACCGGGACAGGGGGTCTGACACCGGGGAGCTGTTTTTT. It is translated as CAIRPHRDRGSDTGELFF.